A selection of T cell receptor beta chains follows, all from one sample in a study of spatial heterogeneity in lung cancer. MiXCR, applied by TCRdb to the 5' RACE reads, yields one record per CDR3 protein. The sample lists more than 4,500 distinct CDR3 sequences, 3.5% to 4.5% seen once, with around 12% in the top ten. The starting material was normal lung tissue next to the tumor, obtained at surgery. Every receptor here comes from a male donor with early-stage non-small cell lung cancer. Both conserved end residues are part of each CDR3. Fields, in order: J gene, V gene, clone size, CDR3 protein. Clone size, where shown, is once, few, many, or a class for clones that have expanded.

TRBJ1-1 TRBV5-8 many CASSYDGGKTEAFF
TRBJ2-7 TRBV10-3 many CAIRGDRATPGEQYF
TRBJ1-5 TRBV3-1 medium-sized CASSQVGGNQPQHF
TRBJ1-2 TRBV30 few CASIVTEDYGYTF
TRBJ1-1 TRBV20-1 medium-sized CSARAQLNTEAFF
TRBJ2-3 TRBV27 . CASRSSSGIFLSTDTQYF
TRBJ2-7 TRBV20-1 medium-sized CSADPGTSGRGTYEQYF
TRBJ2-7 TRBV5-1 medium-sized CASSLSARVVDEQYF
TRBJ1-5 TRBV7-8 medium-sized CASSQNAGGDQPQHF
TRBJ2-1 TRBV29-1 medium-sized CSVHTASLNNEQFF
TRBJ1-4 TRBV6-1 few CASILDRDNEKLFF
TRBJ2-3 TRBV11-2 . CASSPGLAGGRTDTQYF
TRBJ2-7 TRBV7-2 few CASTGGGFTYEQYF
TRBJ2-3 TRBV2 few CASSDGAADTQYF
TRBJ1-4 TRBV12-3/TRBV12-4 few CASSLRGSNEKLFF
TRBJ2-2 TRBV6-1 large CASSERTRPSAAWSGTGELFF
TRBJ1-2 TRBV30 many CACPRDRDYGYTF
TRBJ1-2 TRBV6-2/TRBV6-3 medium-sized CASSYPRHYGYTF
TRBJ2-1 TRBV24-1 medium-sized CATGGQGFYNEQFF
TRBJ2-7 TRBV20-1 many CSALDMGQGSSYEQYF
TRBJ2-7 TRBV3-1 large CASSSDTTSSYEQYF
TRBJ1-1 TRBV4-1 many CASSEEGAAFF
TRBJ1-3 TRBV6-5 medium-sized CASSYSFSYSGNTIYF
TRBJ2-3 TRBV7-6 medium-sized CASSPTSDAPDTQYF